There are a few counts of the clone carrying this TCR beta chain. The antigen is not known. TCRdb fed the 5' RACE reads into MiXCR, producing one record per CDR3 protein. The sample lists approximately 290,000 distinct CDR3 sequences, around 20% occurring once. These data come from a study of CD8 T cells in ankylosing spondylitis. Study findings and constraints: Matched synovial fluid from ankylosing spondylitis patients was reported to be enriched for disease-linked clones. Peripheral blood samples showed relatively rare disease-linked clones, and these clones were CD8+. Some motif variants were previously reported in reactive arthritis synovial fluid and blood.

CDR1 is SQVTM, CDR2 ANQGSEA, per germline. V shed 4 bases and J 5 bases; nucleotides not matched to a gene: 7. The CDR3 loop spans 14 amino acids. This TCR was sampled from a female donor with ankylosing spondylitis or in good health (not recorded which). This chain joins TRBV29-1 and TRBJ1-1; 10 bases map to TRBD1. The source material was blood, either unsorted or a sorted T cell fraction (not recorded which). In DNA, the CDR3 is TGCAGCGTTGGGGACAGGGGACTATATACTGAAGCTTTCTTT. Translated, it gives CSVGDRGLYTEAFF.